This T cell receptor (beta chain) was recovered during a study of T cell clonotyping in hematopoietic cell transplantation. Trimming shortened V by 4 bases and J by 4 bases, and 14 bases separated the two germline ends. From germline, CDR1 is SGHDT and CDR2 YYEEEE. The CDR3 sequence is 14 residues long. Clones were sequenced by immunoSEQ multiplex PCR, and TCRdb holds only the in-frame ones, with some missing. Of roughly 37,000 clones detected, 80% to 90% appear once; the ten largest clones hold roughly 1.9%. This clone was observed a handful of times. Its cognate antigen is unknown. The study's findings and limits: Recipient TCR diversity dropped after transplant; expanded clonotypes rose from day 30 to 180.

The specimen sequenced was peripheral blood mononuclear cells. This receptor was taken from a woman aged 40 to 50 in good health. Some clones in this sample may be carry-over from other donors' samples. The gene calls are TRBV5-6 and TRBJ1-2; a weak D match, TRBD1 (5 bases). The CDR3, as DNA: TGTGCCAGCAGCGGGGACGGGGGGATCTATGGCTACACCTTC. This encodes CASSGDGGIYGYTF.